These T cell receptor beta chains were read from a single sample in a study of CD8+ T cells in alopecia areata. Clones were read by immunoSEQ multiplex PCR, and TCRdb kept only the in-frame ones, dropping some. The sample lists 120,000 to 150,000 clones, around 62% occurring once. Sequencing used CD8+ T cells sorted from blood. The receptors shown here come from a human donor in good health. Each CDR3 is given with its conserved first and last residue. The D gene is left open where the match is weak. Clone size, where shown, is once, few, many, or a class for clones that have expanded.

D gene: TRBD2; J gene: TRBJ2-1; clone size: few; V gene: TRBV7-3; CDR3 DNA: TGTGCCAGCAGCTTAACCTCTAGCGGGAACTCCTACAATGAGCAGTTCTTC; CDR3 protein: CASSLTSSGNSYNEQFF
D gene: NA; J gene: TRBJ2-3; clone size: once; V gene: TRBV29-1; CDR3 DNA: TGCAGCGTCGTCGAACCCGGGACCATCACAGATACGCAGTATTTT; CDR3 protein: CSVVEPGTITDTQYF
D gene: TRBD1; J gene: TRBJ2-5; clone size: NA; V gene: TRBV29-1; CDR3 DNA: TGCAGCGGAAGTGCAGGGGGCAAACAAGAGACCCAGTACTTC; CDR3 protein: CSGSAGGKQETQYF
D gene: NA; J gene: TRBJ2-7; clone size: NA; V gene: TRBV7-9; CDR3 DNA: TGTGCCAGCAGCTTGCCAACAATCCACGAGCAGTACTTC; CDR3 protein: CASSLPTIHEQYF
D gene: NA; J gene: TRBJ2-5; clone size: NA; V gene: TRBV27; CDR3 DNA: TGTGCCAGCAGTCTCTTAACGGCCATAGAGACCCAGTACTTC; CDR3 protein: CASSLLTAIETQYF
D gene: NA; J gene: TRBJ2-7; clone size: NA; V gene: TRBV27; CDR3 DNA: TGTGCCAGCAGTTTATCCCCCCTCAGTCGGGTCTACGAGCAGTACTTC; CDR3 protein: CASSLSPLSRVYEQYF
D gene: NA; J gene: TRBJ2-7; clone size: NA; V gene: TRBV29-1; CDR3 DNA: TGCAGCGTCGGGGTTACGGTGGGCTACGAGCAGTACTTC; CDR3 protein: CSVGVTVGYEQYF
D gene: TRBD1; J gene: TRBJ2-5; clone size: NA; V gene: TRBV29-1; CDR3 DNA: TGCAGCGTTGTCCACCGAGACAGGGGTGGGGAGACCCAGTACTTC; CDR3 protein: CSVVHRDRGGETQYF
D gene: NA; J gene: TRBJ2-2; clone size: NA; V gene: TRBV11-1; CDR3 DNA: TGTGCCAGCAGCTCAACCACCGGGGAGCTGTTTTTT; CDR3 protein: CASSSTTGELFF
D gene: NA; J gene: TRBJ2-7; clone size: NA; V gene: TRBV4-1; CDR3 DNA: TGCGCCAGCAGCCAAGGACAGGCCTACGAGCAGTACTTC; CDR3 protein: CASSQGQAYEQYF
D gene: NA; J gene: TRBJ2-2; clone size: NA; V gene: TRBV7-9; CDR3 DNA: TGTGCCAGCAGCTTAGCGCTGGGGGCGAACACCGGGGAGCTGTTTTTT; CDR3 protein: CASSLALGANTGELFF
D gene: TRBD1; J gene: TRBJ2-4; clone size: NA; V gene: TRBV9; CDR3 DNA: TGTGCCAGCAGCCCGCCGGGACAGGCAAACATTCAGTACTTC; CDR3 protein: CASSPPGQANIQYF
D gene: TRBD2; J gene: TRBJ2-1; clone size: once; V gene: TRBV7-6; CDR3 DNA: TGTGCCAGCAGCTTGGGGGGGAGAAACAATGAGCAGTTCTTC; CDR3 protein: CASSLGGRNNEQFF
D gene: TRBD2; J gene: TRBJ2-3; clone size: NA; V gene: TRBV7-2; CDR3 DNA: TGTGCCAGCAGCTTAGGGGCGGGGGAAGTGGATACGCAGTATTTT; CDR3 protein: CASSLGAGEVDTQYF
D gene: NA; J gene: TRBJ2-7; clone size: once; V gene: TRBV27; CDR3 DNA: TGTGCCAGCAGTTCGGGCCTCGAGCAGTACTTC; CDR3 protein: CASSSGLEQYF
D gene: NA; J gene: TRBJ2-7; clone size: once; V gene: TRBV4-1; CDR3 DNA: TGCGCCAGCAGCTGGACACAGGGCGCCTACGAGCAGTACTTC; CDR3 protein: CASSWTQGAYEQYF
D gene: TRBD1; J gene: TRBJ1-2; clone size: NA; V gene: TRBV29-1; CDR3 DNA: TGCAGCGTTGAAGATCGAGGTGGACAGGACAACTATGGCTACACCTTC; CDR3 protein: CSVEDRGGQDNYGYTF
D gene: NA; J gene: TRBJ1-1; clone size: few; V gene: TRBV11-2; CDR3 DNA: TGTGCCAGCACGCTCGCGGGCATTAACACTGAAGCTTTCTTT; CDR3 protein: CASTLAGINTEAFF
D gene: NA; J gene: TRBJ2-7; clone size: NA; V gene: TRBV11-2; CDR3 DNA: TGTGCCAGCAGCTTGGGACCTTCCTACGAGCAGTACTTC; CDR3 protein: CASSLGPSYEQYF
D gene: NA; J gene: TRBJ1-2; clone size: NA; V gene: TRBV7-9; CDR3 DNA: TGTGCCAGCAGCTTAGCAACAGACCACTATGGCTACACCTTC; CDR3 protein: CASSLATDHYGYTF
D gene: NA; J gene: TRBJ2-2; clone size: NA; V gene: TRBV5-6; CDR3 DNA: TGTGCCAGCAGCTTTAAGGAGGATGCGAACACCGGGGAGCTGTTTTTT; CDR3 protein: CASSFKEDANTGELFF
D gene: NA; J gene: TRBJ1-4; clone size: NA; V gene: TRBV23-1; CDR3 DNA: TGCGCCAGCTCCCCTGGTTGGAGGGTTAATACAACTAATGAAAAACTGTTTTTT; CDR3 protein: CASSPGWRVNTTNEKLFF
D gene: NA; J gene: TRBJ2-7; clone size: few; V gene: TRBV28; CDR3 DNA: TGTGCCAGCAGTCCAACAGGGCGGATTGGCGAGCAGTACTTC; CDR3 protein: CASSPTGRIGEQYF
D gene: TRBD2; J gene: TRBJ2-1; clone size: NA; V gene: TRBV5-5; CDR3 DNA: TGTGCCAGCAGCTTGGACGCGACTAGCGGGAGGTCTGGTGAGCAGTTCTTC; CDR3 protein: CASSLDATSGRSGEQFF
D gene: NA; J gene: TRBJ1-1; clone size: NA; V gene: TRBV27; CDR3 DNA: TGTGCCAGCAGTTCCGCGGGACACCCGAACACTGAAGCTTTCTTT; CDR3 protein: CASSSAGHPNTEAFF
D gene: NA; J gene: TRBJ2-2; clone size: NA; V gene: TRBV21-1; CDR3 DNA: TGTGCCAGCAGCAAACCAACAAGGACAGGGGGCGCGAACACCGGGGAGCTGTTTTTT; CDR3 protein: CASSKPTRTGGANTGELFF
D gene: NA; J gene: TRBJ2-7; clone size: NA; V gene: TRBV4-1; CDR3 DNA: TGCGCCAGCAGCCAAGAGCGGACGCTGTCCTACGAGCAGTACTTC; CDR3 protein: CASSQERTLSYEQYF
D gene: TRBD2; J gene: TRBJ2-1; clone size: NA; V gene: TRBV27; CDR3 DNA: TGTGCCAGCTCCCGTCAGGGACTAGGGGTGGATGAGCAGTTCTTC; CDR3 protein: CASSRQGLGVDEQFF
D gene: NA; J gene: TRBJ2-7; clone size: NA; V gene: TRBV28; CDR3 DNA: TGTGCCAGCAGCCCCTCAAGCTACGAGCAGTACTTC; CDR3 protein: CASSPSSYEQYF